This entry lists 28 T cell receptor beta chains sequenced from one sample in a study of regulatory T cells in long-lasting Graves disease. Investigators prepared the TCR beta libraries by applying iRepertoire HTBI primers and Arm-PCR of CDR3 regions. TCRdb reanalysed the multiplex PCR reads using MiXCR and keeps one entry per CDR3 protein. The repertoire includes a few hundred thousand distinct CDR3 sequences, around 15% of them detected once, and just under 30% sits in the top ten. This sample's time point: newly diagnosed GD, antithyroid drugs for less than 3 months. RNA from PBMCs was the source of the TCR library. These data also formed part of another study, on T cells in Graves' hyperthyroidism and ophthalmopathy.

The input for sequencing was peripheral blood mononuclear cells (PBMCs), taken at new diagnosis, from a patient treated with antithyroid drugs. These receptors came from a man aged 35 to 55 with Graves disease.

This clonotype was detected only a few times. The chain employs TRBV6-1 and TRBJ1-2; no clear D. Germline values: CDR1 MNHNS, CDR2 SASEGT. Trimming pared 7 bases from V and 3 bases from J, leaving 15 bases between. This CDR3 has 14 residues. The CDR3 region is CASTPVEGYYGYTF. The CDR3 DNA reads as TGTGCCAGCACCCCAGTGGAGGGCTACTATGGCTACACCTTC.

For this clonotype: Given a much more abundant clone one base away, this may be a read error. DNA for the CDR3: TGTGCCAGCTCACCACCACTGAACAGGGCGGGTGGCACTGAAGCTTTCTTT. Translated: CASSPPLNRAGGTEAFF. The gene calls are TRBV18 and TRBJ1-1, with a weak D call TRBD1 (6 bases). Germline V lookup: CDR1 KGHSH, CDR2 LQKENI. The CDR3 is made up of 17 amino acids. V lost 0 bases to trimming and J lost 4 bases, with 18 bases between them.

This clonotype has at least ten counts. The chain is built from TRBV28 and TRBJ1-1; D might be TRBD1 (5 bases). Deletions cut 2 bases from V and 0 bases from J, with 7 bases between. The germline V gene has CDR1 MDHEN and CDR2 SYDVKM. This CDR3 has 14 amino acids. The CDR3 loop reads CASSLGGLNTEAFF. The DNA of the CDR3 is TGTGCCAGCAGTTTAGGGGGACTGAACACTGAAGCTTTCTTT.

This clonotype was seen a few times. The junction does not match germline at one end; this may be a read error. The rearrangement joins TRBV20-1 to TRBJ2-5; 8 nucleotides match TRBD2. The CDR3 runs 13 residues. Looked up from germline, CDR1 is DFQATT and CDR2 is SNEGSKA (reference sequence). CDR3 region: CSARVISAGGESF. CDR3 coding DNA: TGCAGTGCTAGAGTAATTTCTGCGGGGGGCGAGTCCTTC.

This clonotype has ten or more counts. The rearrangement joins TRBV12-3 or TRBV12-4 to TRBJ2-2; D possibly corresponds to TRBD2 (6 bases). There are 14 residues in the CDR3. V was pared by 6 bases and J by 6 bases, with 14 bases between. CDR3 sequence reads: CASSVRGDPGELFF. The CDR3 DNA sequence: TGTGCCAGCAGCGTGCGCGGGGACCCCGGGGAGCTGTTTTTT.

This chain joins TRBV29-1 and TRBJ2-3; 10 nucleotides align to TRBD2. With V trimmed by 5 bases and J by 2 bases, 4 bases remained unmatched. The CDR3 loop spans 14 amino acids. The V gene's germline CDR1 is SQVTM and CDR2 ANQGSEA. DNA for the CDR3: TGCAGCGTTAGCAGCGGGGGGGCCACAGATACGCAGTATTTT. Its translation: CSVSSGGATDTQYF.

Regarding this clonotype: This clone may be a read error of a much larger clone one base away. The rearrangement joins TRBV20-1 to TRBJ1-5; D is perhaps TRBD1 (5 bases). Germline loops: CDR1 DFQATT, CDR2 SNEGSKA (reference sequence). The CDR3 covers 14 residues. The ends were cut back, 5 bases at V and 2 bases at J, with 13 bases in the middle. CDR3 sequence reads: CSAGSRVGNQPQHF. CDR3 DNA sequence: TGCAGTGCTGGTTCCAGGGTTGGCAATCAGCCCCAGCATTTT.

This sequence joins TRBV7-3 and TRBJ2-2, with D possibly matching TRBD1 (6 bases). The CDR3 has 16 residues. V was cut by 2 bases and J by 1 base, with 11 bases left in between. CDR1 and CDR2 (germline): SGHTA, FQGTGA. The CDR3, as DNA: TGTGCCAGCAGCTTACAGGGGTCCCTGAACACCGGGGAGCTGTTTTTT. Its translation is CASSLQGSLNTGELFF.

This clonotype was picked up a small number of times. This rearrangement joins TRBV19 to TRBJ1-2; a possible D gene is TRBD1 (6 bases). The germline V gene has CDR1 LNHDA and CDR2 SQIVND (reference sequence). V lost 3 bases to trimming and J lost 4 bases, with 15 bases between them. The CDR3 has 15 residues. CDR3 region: CASSMEGVDVYGYTF. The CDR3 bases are TGTGCCAGTAGTATGGAGGGGGTCGATGTCTATGGCTACACCTTC.

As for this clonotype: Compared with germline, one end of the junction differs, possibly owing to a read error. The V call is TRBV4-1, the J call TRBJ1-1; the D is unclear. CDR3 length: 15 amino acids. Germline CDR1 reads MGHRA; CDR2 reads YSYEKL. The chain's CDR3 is CTSSLWEGMNTEAFF. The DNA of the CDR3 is TGCACCAGCAGCCTATGGGAGGGTATGAACACTGAAGCTTTCTTT.

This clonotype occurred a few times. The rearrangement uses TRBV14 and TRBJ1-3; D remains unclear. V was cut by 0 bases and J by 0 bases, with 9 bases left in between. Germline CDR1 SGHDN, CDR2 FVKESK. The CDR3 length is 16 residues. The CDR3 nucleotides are TGTGCCAGCAGCCAAGATTCGGCGGCCTCTGGAAACACCATATATTTT. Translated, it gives CASSQDSAASGNTIYF. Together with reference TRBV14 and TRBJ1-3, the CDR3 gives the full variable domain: EAGVTQFPSHSVIEKGQTVTLRCDPISGHDNLYWYRRVMGKEIKFLLHFVKESKQDESGMPNNRFLAERTGGTYSTLKVQPAELEDSGVYFCASSQDSAASGNTIYFGEGSWLTVV.

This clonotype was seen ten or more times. CDR3 amino acids: CASSLVGSGTEAFF. In DNA form, the CDR3 reads TGCGCCAGCAGCTTGGTTGGGAGCGGCACTGAAGCTTTCTTT. The gene calls are TRBV5-1 and TRBJ1-1; D remains unclear. Trimming removed 0 bases from V and 4 bases from J, with 10 bases in between. The CDR3 spans 14 residues. Germline V lookup: CDR1 SGHRS, CDR2 YFSETQ.

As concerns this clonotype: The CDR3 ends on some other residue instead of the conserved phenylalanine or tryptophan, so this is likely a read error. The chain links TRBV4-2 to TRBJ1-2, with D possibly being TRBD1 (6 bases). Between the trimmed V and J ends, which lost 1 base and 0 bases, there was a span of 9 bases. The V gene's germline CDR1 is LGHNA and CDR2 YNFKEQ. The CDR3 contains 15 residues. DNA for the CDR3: TGTGCCAGCAGCCAAGGACAGGCCCCTAACTATGGCTACACCCTC. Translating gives CASSQGQAPNYGYTL.

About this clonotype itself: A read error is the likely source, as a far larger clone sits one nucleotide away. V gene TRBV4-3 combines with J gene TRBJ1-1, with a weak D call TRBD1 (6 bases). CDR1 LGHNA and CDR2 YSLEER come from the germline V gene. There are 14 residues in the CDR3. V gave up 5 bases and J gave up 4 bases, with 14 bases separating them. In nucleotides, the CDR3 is TGCGCCAGCAGCGCAGGGGCCATGAGCACTGAAGCTTTCTTT. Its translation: CASSAGAMSTEAFF.

CDR3 DNA: TGTGCCAGCAGCCCCCAGGGTCAGGGATTCCCTTATACGCAGTATTTT. Protein sequence: CASSPQGQGFPYTQYF. The chain uses TRBV11-2 and TRBJ2-3, with D perhaps matching TRBD1 (5 bases). V lost 5 bases to trimming and J lost 7 bases, with 22 bases between them. The V gene's germline CDR1 is SGHAT and CDR2 FQNNGV. The CDR3 totals 16 residues.

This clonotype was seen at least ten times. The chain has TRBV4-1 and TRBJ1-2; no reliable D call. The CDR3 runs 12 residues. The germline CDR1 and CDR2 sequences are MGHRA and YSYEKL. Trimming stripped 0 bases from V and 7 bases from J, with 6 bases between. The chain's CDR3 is CASSQDGRGYTF. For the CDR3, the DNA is TGCGCCAGCAGCCAAGATGGGCGTGGCTACACCTTC.

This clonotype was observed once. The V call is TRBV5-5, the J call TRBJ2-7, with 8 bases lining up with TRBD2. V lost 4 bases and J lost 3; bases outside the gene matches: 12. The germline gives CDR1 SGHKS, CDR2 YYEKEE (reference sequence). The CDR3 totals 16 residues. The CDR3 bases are TGTGCCAGCAGCCCCCCGGGGGGGAGAGGGGGCTACGAGCAGTACTTC. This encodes CASSPPGGRGGYEQYF.

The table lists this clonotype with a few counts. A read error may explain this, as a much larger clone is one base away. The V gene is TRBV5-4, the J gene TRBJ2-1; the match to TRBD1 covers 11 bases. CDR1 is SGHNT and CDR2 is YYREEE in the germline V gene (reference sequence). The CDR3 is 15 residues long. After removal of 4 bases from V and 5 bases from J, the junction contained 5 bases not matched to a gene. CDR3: CASSRGQGANNEQFF. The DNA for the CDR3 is TGTGCCAGCAGCCGTGGACAGGGGGCCAACAATGAGCAGTTCTTC.

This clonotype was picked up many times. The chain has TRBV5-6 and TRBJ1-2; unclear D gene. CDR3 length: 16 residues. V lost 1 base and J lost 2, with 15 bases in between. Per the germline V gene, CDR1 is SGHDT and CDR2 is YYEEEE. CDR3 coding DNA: TGTGCCAGCAGCTTGATTTGGGGAAGGAAGAACTATGGCTACACCTTC. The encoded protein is CASSLIWGRKNYGYTF.

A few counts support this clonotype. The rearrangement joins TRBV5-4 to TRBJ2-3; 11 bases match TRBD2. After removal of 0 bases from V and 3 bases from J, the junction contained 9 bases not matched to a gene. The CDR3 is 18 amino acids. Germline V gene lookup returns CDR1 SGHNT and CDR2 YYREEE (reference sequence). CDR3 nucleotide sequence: TGTGCCAGCAGCTTGGGGGGCCCTACTAGCGGGGGAACAGATACGCAGTATTTT. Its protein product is CASSLGGPTSGGTDTQYF.

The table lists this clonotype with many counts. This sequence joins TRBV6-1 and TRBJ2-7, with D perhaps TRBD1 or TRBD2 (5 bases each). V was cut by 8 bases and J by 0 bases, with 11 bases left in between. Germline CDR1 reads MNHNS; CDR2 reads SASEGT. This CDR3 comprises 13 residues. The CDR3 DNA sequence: TGTGCCAGCGGGGGACGGCCCTCCTACGAGCAGTACTTC. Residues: CASGGRPSYEQYF.

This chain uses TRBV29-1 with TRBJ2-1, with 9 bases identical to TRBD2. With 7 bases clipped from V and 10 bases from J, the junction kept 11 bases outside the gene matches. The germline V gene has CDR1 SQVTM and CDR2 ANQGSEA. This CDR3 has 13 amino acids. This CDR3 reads CSALGPAGGEQFF. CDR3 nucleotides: TGCAGCGCCCTCGGACCAGCGGGGGGAGAGCAGTTCTTC.

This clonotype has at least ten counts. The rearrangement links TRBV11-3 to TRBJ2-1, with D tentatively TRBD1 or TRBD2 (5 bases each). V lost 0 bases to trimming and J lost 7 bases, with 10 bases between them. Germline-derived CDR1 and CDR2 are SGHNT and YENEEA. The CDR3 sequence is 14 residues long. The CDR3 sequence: CASSLDWGRNEQFF. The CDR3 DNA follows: TGTGCCAGCAGCTTAGATTGGGGGAGAAATGAGCAGTTCTTC. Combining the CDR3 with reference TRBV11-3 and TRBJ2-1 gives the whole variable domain EAGVVQSPRYKIIEKKQPVAFWCNPISGHNTLYWYLQNLGQGPELLIRYENEEAVDDSQLPKDRFSAERLKGVDSTLKIQPAELGDSAVYLCASSLDWGRNEQFFGPGTRLTVL.

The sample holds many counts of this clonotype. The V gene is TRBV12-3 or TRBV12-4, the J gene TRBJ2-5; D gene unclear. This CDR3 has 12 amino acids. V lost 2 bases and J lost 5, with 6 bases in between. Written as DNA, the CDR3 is TGTGCCAGCAGTTTATTTACGGAGACCCAGTACTTC. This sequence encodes CASSLFTETQYF.

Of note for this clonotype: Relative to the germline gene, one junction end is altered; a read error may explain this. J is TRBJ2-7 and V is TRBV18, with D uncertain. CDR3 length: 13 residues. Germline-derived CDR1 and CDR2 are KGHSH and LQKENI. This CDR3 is CAGSPRMHYEQYF. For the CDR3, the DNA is TGTGCCGGCTCACCACGCATGCACTACGAGCAGTACTTC.

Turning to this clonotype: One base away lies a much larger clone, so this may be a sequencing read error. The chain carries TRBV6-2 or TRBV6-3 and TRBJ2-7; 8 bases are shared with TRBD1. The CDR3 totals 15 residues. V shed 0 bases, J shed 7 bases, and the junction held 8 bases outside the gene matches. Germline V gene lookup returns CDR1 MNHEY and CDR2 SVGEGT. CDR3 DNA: TGTGCCAGCAGTTACTCCAGGACAGGGAGGAATGAGCAGTACTTC. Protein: CASSYSRTGRNEQYF.

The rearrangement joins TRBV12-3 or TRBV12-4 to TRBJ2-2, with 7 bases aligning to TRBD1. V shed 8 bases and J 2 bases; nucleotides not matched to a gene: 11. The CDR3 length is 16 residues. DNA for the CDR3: TGTGCCAGCTTAAAACGAGGGGGCTTTAACACCGGGGAGCTGTTTTTT. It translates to CASLKRGGFNTGELFF.

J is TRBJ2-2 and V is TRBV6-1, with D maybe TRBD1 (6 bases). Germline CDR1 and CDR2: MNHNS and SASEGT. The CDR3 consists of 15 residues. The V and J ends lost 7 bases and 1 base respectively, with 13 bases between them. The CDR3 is CASTKEGGNTGELFF. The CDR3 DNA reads TGTGCCAGCACTAAGGAAGGGGGGAACACCGGGGAGCTGTTTTTT.